The T cell receptor beta chain under discussion was sequenced for a study of blood T cells in healthy people across ages. Overall study: Roughly one uniquely barcoded beta molecule per two T cells was captured.

Study findings and constraints: TCR beta diversity per million T cells fell roughly linearly with age. Fewer expanded clones and more diversity marked long-lived versus aged donors.

Caucasian, healthy and from Russia, the donors were aged between about 6 and 90. As regards this clonotype: The antigen is unknown.

Primed by a sample-barcoded 5' primer and a J-beta primer mix, a second PCR proceeded for 7 to 11 cycles. TCRdb re-derived calls from the 5' RACE reads in MiXCR, one entry per CDR3 protein. Counted here are about 1.7 million distinct CDR3 sequences, 25% to 30% occurring once; the ten biggest clones make up 7% to 9%. This receptor was obtained from a woman aged 25 to 39 in good health. Sequencing was carried out using blood.

CDR3 protein: CSVRWAFVRGLTYNEQFF. In DNA form, the CDR3 reads TGCAGCGTCCGGTGGGCCTTTGTGCGGGGGCTTACGTACAATGAGCAGTTCTTC. The chain links TRBV29-1 to TRBJ2-1, with D tentatively TRBD2 (7 bases). The germline V gene has CDR1 SQVTM and CDR2 ANQGSEA. V was pared by 6 bases and J by 4 bases, with 28 bases between. The CDR3 contains 18 residues.